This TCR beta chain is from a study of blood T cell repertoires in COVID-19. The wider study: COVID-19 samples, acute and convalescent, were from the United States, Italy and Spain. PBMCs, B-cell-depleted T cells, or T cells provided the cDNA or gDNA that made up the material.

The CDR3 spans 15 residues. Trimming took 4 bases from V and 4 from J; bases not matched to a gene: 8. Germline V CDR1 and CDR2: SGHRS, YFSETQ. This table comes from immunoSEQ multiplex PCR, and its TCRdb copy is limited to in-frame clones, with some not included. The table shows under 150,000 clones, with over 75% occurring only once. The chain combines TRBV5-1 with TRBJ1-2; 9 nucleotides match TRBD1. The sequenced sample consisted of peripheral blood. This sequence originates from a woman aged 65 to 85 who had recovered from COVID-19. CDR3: CASSGDTGGSYGYTF. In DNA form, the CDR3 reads TGCGCCAGCAGCGGAGATACAGGGGGCAGCTATGGCTACACCTTC.